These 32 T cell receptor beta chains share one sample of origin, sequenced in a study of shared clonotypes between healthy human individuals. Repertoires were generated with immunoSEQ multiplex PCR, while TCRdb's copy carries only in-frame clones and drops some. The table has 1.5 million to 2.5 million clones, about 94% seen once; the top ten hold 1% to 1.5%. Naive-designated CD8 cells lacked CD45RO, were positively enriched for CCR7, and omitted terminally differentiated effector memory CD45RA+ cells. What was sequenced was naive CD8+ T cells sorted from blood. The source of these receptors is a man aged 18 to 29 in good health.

The CDR3 nucleotides read TGTGCCAGCACCAACTCGACGACACGTCTTACCTCCTACGAGCAGTACTTC. Its protein product is CASTNSTTRLTSYEQYF. The chain couples TRBV7-9 to TRBJ2-7, with D uncertain. Germline CDR1 SEHNR, CDR2 FQNEAQ (reference sequence). The length of the CDR3 is 17 residues. The V gene lost 7 bases and the J gene lost 0 bases, with 22 bases spanning the gap. Supplemented by reference TRBV7-9 and TRBJ2-7, the full variable domain reads DTGVSQNPRHKITKRGQNVTFRCDPISEHNRLYWYRQTLGQGPEFLTYFQNEAQLEKSRLLSDRFSAERPKGSFSTLEIQRTEQGDSAMYLCASTNSTTRLTSYEQYFGPGTRLTVT.

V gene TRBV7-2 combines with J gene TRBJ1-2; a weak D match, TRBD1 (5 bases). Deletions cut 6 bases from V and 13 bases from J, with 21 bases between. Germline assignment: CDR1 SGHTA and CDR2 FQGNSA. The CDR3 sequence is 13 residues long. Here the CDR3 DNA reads TGTGCCAGCAGTCTAGGGGCGACGTCCGAGGCCACCTTC. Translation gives CASSLGATSEATF.

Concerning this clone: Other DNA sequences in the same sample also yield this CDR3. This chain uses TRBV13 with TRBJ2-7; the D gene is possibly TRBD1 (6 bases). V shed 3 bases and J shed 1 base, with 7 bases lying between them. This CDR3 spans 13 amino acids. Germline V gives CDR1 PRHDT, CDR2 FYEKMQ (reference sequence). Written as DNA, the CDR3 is TGTGCCAGCAGCTTGGACAGTTCCTACGAGCAGTACTTC. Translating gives CASSLDSSYEQYF.

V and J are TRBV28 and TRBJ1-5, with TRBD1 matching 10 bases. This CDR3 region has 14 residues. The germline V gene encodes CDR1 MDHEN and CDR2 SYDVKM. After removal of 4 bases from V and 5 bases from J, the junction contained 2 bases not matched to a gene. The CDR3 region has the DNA TGTGCCAGCAGTTCCGACAGGGGGCATCAGCCCCAGCATTTT. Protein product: CASSSDRGHQPQHF.

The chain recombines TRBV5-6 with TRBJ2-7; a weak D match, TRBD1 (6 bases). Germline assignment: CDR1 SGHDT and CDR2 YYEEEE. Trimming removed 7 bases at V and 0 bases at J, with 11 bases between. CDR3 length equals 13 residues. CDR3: CASHDRSSYEQYF. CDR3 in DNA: TGTGCCAGCCACGACAGGAGCTCCTACGAGCAGTACTTC.

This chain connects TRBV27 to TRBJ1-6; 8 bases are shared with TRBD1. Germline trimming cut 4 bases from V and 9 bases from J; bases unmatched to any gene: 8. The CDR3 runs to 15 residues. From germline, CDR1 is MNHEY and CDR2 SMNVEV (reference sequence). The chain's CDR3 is CASSSGTGEGSPLHF. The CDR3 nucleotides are TGTGCCAGCAGTTCAGGGACAGGTGAGGGTTCACCCCTCCACTTT.

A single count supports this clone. The CDR3, as DNA: TGTGCCAGCAGTGCAGTGGCAGGCCAGCAGTACTTC. Translated, it gives CASSAVAGQQYF. The rearrangement joins TRBV28 to TRBJ2-7, with D unresolved. The CDR3 extends over 12 amino acids. The V and J ends lost 5 bases and 8 bases respectively, with 13 bases between them. Germline-derived CDR1 and CDR2 are MDHEN and SYDVKM.

CDR3 loop: CASSWTSGGSYEQYF. The CDR3 DNA reads TGTGCCAGCAGCTGGACTAGCGGGGGCTCCTACGAGCAGTACTTC. The V call is TRBV7-9, the J call TRBJ2-7, with TRBD2 identical over 13 bases. The V gene's germline CDR1 is SEHNR and CDR2 FQNEAQ (reference sequence). The CDR3 runs 15 residues. With 4 bases clipped from V and 0 bases from J, the junction kept 0 bases outside the gene matches.

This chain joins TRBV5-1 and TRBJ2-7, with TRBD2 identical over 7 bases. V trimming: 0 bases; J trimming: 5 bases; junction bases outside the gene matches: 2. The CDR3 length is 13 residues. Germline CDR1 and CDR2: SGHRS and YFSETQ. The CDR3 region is CASSLGTSDEQYF. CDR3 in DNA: TGCGCCAGCAGCTTGGGGACTAGTGACGAGCAGTACTTC.

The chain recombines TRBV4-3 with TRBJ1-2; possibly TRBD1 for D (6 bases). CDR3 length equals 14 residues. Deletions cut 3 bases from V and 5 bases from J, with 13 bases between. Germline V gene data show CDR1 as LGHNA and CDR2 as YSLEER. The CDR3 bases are TGCGCCAGCAGCCACCTTTCAGGGGAGTATGGCTACACCTTC. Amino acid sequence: CASSHLSGEYGYTF.

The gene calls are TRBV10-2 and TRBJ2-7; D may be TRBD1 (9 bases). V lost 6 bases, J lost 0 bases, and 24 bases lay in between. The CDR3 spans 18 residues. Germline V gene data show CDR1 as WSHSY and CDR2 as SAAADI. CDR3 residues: CASRRGDRANWSSYEQYF. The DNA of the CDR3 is TGCGCCAGCAGGCGGGGGGACAGGGCAAATTGGAGCTCCTACGAGCAGTACTTC.

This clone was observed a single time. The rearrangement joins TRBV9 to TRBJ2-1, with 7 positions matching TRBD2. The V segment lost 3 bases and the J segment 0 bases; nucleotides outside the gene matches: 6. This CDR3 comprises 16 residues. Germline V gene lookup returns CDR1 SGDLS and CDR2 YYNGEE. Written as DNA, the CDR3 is TGTGCCAGCAGCGCCGGGGGGAGGAGCTCCTACAATGAGCAGTTCTTC. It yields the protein CASSAGGRSSYNEQFF.

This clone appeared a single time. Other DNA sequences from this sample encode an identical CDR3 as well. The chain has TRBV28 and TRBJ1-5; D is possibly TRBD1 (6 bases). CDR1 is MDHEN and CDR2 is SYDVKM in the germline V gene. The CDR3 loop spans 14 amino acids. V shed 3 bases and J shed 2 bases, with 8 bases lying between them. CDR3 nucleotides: TGTGCCAGCAGTTTGCGACAGGGCAATCAGCCCCAGCATTTT. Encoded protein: CASSLRQGNQPQHF.

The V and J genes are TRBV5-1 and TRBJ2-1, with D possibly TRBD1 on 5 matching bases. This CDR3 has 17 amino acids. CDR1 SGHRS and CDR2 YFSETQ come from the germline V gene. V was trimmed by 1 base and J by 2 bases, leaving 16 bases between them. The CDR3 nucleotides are TGCGCCAGCAGCTTGCAGGGAAGGGGTAAAACCTACAATGAGCAGTTCTTC. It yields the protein CASSLQGRGKTYNEQFF.

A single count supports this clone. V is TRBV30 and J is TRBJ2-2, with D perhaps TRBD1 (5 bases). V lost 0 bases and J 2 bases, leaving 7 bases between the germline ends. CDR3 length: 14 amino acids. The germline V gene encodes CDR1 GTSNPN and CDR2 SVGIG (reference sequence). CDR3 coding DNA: TGTGCCTGGAGTGTAGGGGTAAACACCGGGGAGCTGTTTTTT. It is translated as CAWSVGVNTGELFF. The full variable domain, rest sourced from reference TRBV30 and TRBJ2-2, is SQTIHQWPATLVQPVGSPLSLECTVEGTSNPNLYWYRQAAGRGLQLLFYSVGIGQISSEVPQNLSASRPQDRQFILSSKKLLLSDSGFYLCAWSVGVNTGELFFGEGSRLTVL.

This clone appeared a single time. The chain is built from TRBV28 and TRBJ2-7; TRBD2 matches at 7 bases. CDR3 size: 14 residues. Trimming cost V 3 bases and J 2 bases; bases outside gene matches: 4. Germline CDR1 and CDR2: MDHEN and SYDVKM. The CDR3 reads CASSLAGETYEQYF. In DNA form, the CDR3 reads TGTGCCAGCAGTTTGGCGGGGGAAACCTACGAGCAGTACTTC. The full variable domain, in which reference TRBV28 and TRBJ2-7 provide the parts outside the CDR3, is DVKVTQSSRYLVKRTGEKVFLECVQDMDHENMFWYRQDPGLGLRLIYFSYDVKMKEKGDIPEGYSVSREKKERFSLILESASTNQTSMYLCASSLAGETYEQYFGPGTRLTVT.

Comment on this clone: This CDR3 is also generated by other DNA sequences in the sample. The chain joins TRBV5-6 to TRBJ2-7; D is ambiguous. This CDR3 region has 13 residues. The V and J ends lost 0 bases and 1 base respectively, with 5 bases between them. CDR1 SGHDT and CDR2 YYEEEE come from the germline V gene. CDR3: CASSLESSYEQYF. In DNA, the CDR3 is TGTGCCAGCAGCTTGGAATCATCCTACGAGCAGTACTTC.

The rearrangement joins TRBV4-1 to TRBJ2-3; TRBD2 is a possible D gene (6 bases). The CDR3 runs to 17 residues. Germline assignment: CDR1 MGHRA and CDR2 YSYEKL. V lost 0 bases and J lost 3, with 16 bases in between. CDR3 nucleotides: TGCGCCAGCAGCCAAGATCCCGGGGCGGGAATTACAGATACGCAGTATTTT. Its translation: CASSQDPGAGITDTQYF.

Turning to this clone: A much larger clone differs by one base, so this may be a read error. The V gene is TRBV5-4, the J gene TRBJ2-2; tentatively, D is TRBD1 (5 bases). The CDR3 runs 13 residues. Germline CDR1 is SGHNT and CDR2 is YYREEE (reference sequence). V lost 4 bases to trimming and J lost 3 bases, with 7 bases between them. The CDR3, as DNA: TGTGCCAGCAGCATAGGGGACACCGGGGAGCTGTTTTTT. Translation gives CASSIGDTGELFF.

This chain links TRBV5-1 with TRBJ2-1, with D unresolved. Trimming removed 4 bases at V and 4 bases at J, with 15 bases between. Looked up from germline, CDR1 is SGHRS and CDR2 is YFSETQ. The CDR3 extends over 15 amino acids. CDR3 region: CASSRNRTRYNEQFF. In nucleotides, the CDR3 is TGCGCCAGCAGCCGAAACCGGACCAGATACAATGAGCAGTTCTTC.

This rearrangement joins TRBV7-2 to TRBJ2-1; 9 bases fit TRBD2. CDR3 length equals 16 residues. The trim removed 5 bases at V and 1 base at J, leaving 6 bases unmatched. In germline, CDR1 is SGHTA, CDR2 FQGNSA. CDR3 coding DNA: TGTGCCAGCAGCCCGTCGACTAGCGGTTCCTACAATGAGCAGTTCTTC. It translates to CASSPSTSGSYNEQFF.

Here the CDR3 DNA reads TGTGCCAGCTCACCAACGAGGACACTCCAAGAGACCCAGTACTTC. Its protein is CASSPTRTLQETQYF. The chain combines TRBV18 with TRBJ2-5, with D possibly TRBD1 on 5 matching bases. V was clipped by 2 bases and J by 1 base, with 11 bases between them. The CDR3 sequence is 15 residues long. Germline V gene lookup returns CDR1 KGHSH and CDR2 LQKENI. The variable domain in full, with the rest retrieved from reference TRBV18 and TRBJ2-5, is NAGVMQNPRHLVRRRGQEARLRCSPMKGHSHVYWYRQLPEEGLKFMVYLQKENIIDESGMPKERFSAEFPKEGPSILRIQQVVRGDSAAYFCASSPTRTLQETQYFGPGTRLLVL.

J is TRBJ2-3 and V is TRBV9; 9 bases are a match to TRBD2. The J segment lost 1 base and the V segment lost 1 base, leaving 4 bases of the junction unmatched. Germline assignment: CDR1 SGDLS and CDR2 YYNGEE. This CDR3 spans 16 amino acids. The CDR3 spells CASSVYAGGGTDTQYF. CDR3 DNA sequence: TGTGCCAGCAGCGTATACGCGGGAGGGGGCACAGATACGCAGTATTTT.

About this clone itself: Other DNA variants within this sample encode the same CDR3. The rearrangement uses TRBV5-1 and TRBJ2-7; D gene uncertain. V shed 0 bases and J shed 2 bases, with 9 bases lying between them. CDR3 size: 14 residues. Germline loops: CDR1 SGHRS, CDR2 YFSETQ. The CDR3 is CASSLAGNPYEQYF. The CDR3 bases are TGCGCCAGCAGCTTGGCAGGCAACCCCTACGAGCAGTACTTC.

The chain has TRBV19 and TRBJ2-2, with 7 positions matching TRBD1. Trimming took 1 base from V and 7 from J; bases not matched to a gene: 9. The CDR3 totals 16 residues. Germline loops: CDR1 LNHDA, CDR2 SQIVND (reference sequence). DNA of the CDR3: TGTGCCAGTAGTATAGGTTACAGGGGATTAAACGGGGAGCTGTTTTTT. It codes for CASSIGYRGLNGELFF.

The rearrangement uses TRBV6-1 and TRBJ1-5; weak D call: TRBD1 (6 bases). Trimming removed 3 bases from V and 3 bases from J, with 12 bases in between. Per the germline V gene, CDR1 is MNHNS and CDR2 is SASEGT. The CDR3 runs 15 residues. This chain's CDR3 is CASSEYWGANQPQHF. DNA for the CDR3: TGTGCCAGCAGTGAGTATTGGGGGGCCAATCAGCCCCAGCATTTT.

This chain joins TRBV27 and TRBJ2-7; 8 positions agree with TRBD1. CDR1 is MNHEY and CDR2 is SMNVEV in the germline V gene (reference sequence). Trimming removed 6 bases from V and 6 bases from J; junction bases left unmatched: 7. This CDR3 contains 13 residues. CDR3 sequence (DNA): TGTGCCAGCAGGGAACAGGGGGGAGTCGAGCAGTACTTC. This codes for CASREQGGVEQYF.

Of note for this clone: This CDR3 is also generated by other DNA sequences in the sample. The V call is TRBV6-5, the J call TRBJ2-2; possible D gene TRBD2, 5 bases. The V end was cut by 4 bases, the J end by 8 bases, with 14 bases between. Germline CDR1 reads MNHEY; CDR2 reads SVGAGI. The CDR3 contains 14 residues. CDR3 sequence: CASSSTGETGELFF. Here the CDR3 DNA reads TGTGCCAGCAGTTCAACCGGGGAGACGGGGGAGCTGTTTTTT.

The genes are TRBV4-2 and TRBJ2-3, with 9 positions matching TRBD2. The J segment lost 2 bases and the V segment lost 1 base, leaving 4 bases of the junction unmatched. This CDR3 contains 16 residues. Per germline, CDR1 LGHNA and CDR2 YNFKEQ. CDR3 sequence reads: CASSQASGDPTDTQYF. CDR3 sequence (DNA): TGTGCCAGCAGCCAAGCTAGCGGGGACCCCACAGATACGCAGTATTTT.

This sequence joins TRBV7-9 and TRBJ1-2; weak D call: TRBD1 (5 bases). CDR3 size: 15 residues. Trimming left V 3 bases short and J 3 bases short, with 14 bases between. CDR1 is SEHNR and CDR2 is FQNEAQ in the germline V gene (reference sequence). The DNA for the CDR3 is TGTGCCAGCAGCTTGGGCAATGGGGGAGACTATGGCTACACCTTC. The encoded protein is CASSLGNGGDYGYTF.

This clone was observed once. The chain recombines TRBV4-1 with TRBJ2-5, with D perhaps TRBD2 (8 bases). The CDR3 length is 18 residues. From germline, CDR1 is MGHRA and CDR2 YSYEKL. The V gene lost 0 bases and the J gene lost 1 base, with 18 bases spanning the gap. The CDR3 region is CASSQEGGGRTLQETQYF. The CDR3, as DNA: TGCGCCAGCAGCCAAGAAGGGGGCGGGAGGACCCTCCAAGAGACCCAGTACTTC.

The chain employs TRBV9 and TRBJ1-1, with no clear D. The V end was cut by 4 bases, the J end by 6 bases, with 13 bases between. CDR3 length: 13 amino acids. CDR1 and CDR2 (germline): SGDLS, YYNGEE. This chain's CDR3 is CASSLVSGAEAFF. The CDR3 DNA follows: TGTGCCAGCAGCCTTGTAAGCGGGGCTGAAGCTTTCTTT.